This TCR beta chain was retrieved from a study of OX40 agonist ivuxolimab in advanced cancers. Study observations and caveats: Expanded clones tended on average to be more numerous among CD8+ T cells than CD4+.

CDR3 size: 13 residues. Trimming took 2 bases from V and 6 from J, leaving 10 bases between them. Germline V lookup: CDR1 LNHDA, CDR2 SQIVND (reference sequence). Measured with immunoSEQ multiplex PCR; TCRdb has only the in-frame clones, and not every one. The sample has tens of thousands of clones, 80% to 85% seen once. This clone was counted once. Its antigen is unidentified. On cycle 4 day 1 and cycle 7 day 1, as well as at baseline, blood was sampled. The receptor was derived from an adult with an advanced solid tumor such as melanoma, head and neck, liver or kidney cancer. The J gene is TRBJ1-1, the V gene TRBV19, with D perhaps matching TRBD1 (6 bases). Sequences were derived from CD4+ or CD8+ T cells sorted from blood, sampled in a trial of the OX40 agonist ivuxolimab. This CDR3 is CASSIMGASEAFF. The DNA of the CDR3 is TGTGCCAGTAGTATAATGGGGGCTTCTGAAGCTTTCTTT.